This TCR beta chain was sequenced during a study of cytotoxic CD8 clonotypes in ibrutinib-treated CLL. Profiled with immunoSEQ multiplex PCR; TCRdb holds only in-frame clones, not every one. Here the sample spans about 76,000 clones, roughly 80% being singletons. General study results and limits: Clonotypes that were public were uncommon, and they contracted or stayed stable on treatment.

Of note for this clone: Its antigen remains unidentified.

This receptor was taken from a human donor with chronic lymphocytic leukemia. The sample here was PBMCs, taken after 24 months of ibrutinib treatment.

The chain's CDR3 is CASSLGEGYEQYF. CDR3 sequence (DNA): TGTGCCAGCAGCTTAGGAGAGGGGTACGAGCAGTACTTC. The chain is built from TRBV11-2 and TRBJ2-7, with D perhaps given as TRBD1 or TRBD2 (5 bases each). V lost 1 base, J lost 4 bases, and 8 bases lay in between. CDR1 and CDR2 from the germline V gene are SGHAT and FQNNGV. The CDR3 runs to 13 residues.